This T cell receptor (beta chain) appears in the sequencing data of a study of regulatory T cells in long-lasting Graves disease. Study context: Those with persistent Graves' disease had received antithyroid drugs for over 5 years with positive TSH receptor antibodies. Findings of the study overall: Among samples with persistent disease, TRBV28, TRBJ1-2 and TRBJ2-5 were favored. Public clonotype sharing was higher in persistent than newly diagnosed patients. Patients with persistent Graves' had lower TCR diversity than newly diagnosed patients.

Time point of the sample: persistent/refractory GD, antithyroid drugs over 5 years with positive TRAb. The TCR library was made from RNA extracted from PBMCs. Remarks on this clonotype: Its antigen is undetermined.

V shed 0 bases and J shed 1 base, with 9 bases lying between them. Germline CDR1 is LGHNA and CDR2 is YNFKEQ. The CDR3 contains 15 residues. For TCR beta, libraries came from iRepertoire HTBI primers and Arm-PCR of CDR3 regions. MiXCR was run by TCRdb on the multiplex PCR reads, yielding one entry per CDR3 protein. Of approximately 690,000 distinct CDR3 sequences listed, around 30% were seen once; the top ten hold roughly 41%. The chain links TRBV4-2 to TRBJ1-2; D call uncertain. This TCR was sampled from a female donor with Graves disease. The sequences come from peripheral blood mononuclear cells (PBMCs), collected when the disease was refractory, from a patient treated with antithyroid drugs. The CDR3 here is CASSQDSGSNYGYTF. As DNA, the CDR3 is TGTGCCAGCAGCCAAGATTCTGGGAGTAACTATGGCTACACCTTC.